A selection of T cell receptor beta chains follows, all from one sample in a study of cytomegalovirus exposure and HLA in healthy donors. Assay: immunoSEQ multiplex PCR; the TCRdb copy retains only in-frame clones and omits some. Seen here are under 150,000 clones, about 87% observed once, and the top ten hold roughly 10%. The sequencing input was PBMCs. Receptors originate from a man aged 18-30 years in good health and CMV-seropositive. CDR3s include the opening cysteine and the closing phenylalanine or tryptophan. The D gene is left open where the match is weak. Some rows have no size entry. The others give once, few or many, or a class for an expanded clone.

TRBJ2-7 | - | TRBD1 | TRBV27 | TGTGCCAGCAGTTTATCGCCCGGGACAGGGGCCTACGAGCAGTACTTC | CASSLSPGTGAYEQYF
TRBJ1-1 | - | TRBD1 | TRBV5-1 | TGCGCCAGCAGCCCGGGACAGGGGTTGAAATTT | CASSPGQGLKF
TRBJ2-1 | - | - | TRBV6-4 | TGTGCCAGCACATCGGCTAGCAATGAGCAGTTCTTC | CASTSASNEQFF
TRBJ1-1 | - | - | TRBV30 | TGTGCCTGGACCATCCCCGGGTCCCTTTTGAACACTGAAGCTTTCTTT | CAWTIPGSLLNTEAFF
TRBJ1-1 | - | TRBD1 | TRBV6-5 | TGTGCCAGCAGTTACCTAGGGACAGGGGACACTGAAGCTTTCTTT | CASSYLGTGDTEAFF
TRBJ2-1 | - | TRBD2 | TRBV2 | TGTGCCAGCAAAAGTAGCGGGGGGCCCTACAATGAGCAGTTCTTC | CASKSSGGPYNEQFF
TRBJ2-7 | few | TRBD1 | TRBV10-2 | TGCGCCAGCAGTGAGTCGCGGACAGGGGATAACTACGAGCAGTACTTC | CASSESRTGDNYEQYF
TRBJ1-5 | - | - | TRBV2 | TGTGCCAGCAGTCCTTATGAGGGTGGGCCCCAGCATTTT | CASSPYEGGPQHF
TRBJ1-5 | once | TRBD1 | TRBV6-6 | TGTGCCAGCAGTTCTACAGGGGTCGGAAAGCCCCAGCATTTT | CASSSTGVGKPQHF
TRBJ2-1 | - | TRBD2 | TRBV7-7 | TGTGCCAGCAGCCCTAACGTACAGCGGGGCTCCTACAATGAGCAGTTCTTC | CASSPNVQRGSYNEQFF
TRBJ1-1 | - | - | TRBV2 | TGTGCCAGCGGCCAAGGGGAGGGCCGGGAAGCTTTCTTT | CASGQGEGREAFF
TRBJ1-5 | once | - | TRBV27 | TGTGCCAGCAGTTTATATGGGGTGGAAGGGGAAAAGCCCCAGCATTTT | CASSLYGVEGEKPQHF
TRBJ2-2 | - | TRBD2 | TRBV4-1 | TGCGCCAGCAGCCAAAGCCGCGGGGGGACCGGGGAGCTGTTTTTT | CASSQSRGGTGELFF
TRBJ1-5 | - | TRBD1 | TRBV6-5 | TGTGCCAGCAGCCGACAGGGAGATCAGCCCCAGCATTTT | CASSRQGDQPQHF
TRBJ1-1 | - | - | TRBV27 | TGTGCCAGCAGACTAAGGCCTAAAAACACTGAAGCTTTCTTT | CASRLRPKNTEAFF
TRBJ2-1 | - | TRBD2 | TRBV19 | TGTGCCAGCATGCTGCGGGAGGGCCATGAGCAGTTCTTC | CASMLREGHEQFF
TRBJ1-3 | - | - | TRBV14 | TGTGCCAGCAGACCGACATACTCTGGAAACACCATATATTTT | CASRPTYSGNTIYF
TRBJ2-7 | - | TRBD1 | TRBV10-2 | TGCGCCAGCAGTGAAAGGGGACAGGGGCGGTACGAGCAGTACTTC | CASSERGQGRYEQYF
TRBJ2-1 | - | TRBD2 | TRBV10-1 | TGCGCCAGCAGTGTAGGCGTCAGCGGGAGGTCCCACAATGAGCAGTTCTTC | CASSVGVSGRSHNEQFF
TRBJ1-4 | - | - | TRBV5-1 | TGCGCCAGCAGCTTACTTCCCAGGGAGGGTGATGAAAAACTGTTTTTT | CASSLLPREGDEKLFF
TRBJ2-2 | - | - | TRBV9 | TGTGCCAGCAGCAGACGGCCCCCTGCGACTATCGGGGAGCTGTTTTTT | CASSRRPPATIGELFF
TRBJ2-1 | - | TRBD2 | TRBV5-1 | TGCGCCAGCAGCCTACTAGCGACACTGAGGAATGAGCAGTTCTTC | CASSLLATLRNEQFF
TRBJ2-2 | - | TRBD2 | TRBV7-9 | TGTGCCAGCAGCTTCGCAACGGGGGGCACCGGGGAGCTGTTTTTT | CASSFATGGTGELFF
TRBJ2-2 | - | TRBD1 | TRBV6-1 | TGTGCCAGCCGATCGGGACAGGGGGTTCCCGGGGAGCTGTTTTTT | CASRSGQGVPGELFF
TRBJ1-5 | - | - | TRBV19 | TGTGCCAGTAGTATCAGGGGCGGCCAGCCCCAGCATTTT | CASSIRGGQPQHF
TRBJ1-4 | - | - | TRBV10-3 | TGTGCCATCAGTGAGTCTTACGGGGTTGGTGAAAAACTGTTTTTT | CAISESYGVGEKLFF
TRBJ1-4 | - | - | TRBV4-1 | TGCGCCAGCAGCCAAAGGAGGGCAGTTACTAATGAAAAACTGTTTTTT | CASSQRRAVTNEKLFF
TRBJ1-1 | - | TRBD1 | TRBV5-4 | TGTGCCAGCAGCTTTCAGGGGGCGCAGGTCACTGAAGCTTTCTTT | CASSFQGAQVTEAFF
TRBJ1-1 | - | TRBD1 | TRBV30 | TGTGCCTGGAGTCCACAGGGGTACACTGAAGCTTTCTTT | CAWSPQGYTEAFF
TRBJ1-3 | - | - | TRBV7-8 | TGTGCCAGCAGCTTTACAGAAGCCTCTGGAAACACCATATATTTT | CASSFTEASGNTIYF
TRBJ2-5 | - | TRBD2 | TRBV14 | TGTGCCAGCAGCCCCCGTCGTCTAGCGGGGAGAGAGACCCAGTACTTC | CASSPRRLAGRETQYF
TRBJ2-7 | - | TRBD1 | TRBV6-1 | TGTGCCAGCAGTGCCCGGACAGGGGCCTACGAGCAGTACTTC | CASSARTGAYEQYF
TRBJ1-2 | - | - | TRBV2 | TGTGCCAGCAGTACTCACGGGGGATACTATGGCTACACCTTC | CASSTHGGYYGYTF
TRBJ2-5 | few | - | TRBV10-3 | TGTGCCATCAGTGAGTCGAGTCCGGGAGAGACCCAGTACTTC | CAISESSPGETQYF
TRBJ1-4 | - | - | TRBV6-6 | TGTGCCAGCGCCTACGGTGCAACTAATGAAAAACTGTTTTTT | CASAYGATNEKLFF
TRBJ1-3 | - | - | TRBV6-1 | TGTGCCAGCAGTGCGAAACAGGGAGCTGGAAACACCATATATTTT | CASSAKQGAGNTIYF
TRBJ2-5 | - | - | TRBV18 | TGTGCCAGCTCACCACCTAGCGGTGGGTACCAAGAGACCCAGTACTTC | CASSPPSGGYQETQYF
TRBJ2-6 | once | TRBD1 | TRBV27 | TGTGCCAGCAGTTCTCCTCGGACAGGCTTGAAGGAGCTCCGGGGGGCCAACGTCCTGACTTTC | CASSSPRTGLKELRGANVLTF
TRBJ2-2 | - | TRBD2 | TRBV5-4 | TGTGCCAGCAGCGGCGGGGGTAGCGGGGGGTTCTACACCGGGGAGCTGTTTTTT | CASSGGGSGGFYTGELFF
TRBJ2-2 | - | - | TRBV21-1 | TGTGCCAGCAGCAAAGCGGTCCTTCAGGGCACCGGGGAGCTGTTTTTT | CASSKAVLQGTGELFF
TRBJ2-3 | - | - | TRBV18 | TGTGCCAGCTCACCACCGTACCCCAATTTAGAAGATACGCAGTATTTT | CASSPPYPNLEDTQYF
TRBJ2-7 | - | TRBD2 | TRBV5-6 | TGTGCCAGCAGCTTGGCCACTGGTAGCGGGGGACTACGCTACGAGCAGTACTTC | CASSLATGSGGLRYEQYF
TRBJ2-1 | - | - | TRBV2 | TGTGCCAGCAGGTACATCTCCTCCTACAATGAGCAGTTCTTC | CASRYISSYNEQFF
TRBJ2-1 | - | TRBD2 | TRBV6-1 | TGTGCCAGCAGTGGGACTAGCGGGAGGGCCTGGTGGAATGAGCAGTTCTTC | CASSGTSGRAWWNEQFF
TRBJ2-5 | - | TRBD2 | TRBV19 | TGTGCCAGTAGGACTAGCGGGGGATACCAAGAGACCCAGTACTTC | CASRTSGGYQETQYF
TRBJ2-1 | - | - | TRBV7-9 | TGTGCCAGCAGCTTAGGTTCTGGGGGCAAAACCAATGAGCAGTTCTTC | CASSLGSGGKTNEQFF
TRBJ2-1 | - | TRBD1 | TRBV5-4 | TGTGCCAGCAGCCCTAAGGACGGGACAGGGGGCAATGAGCAGTTCTTC | CASSPKDGTGGNEQFF
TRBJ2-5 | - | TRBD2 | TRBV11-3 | TGTGCCAGCAGGCCGGGACTAGCGGGAGAGACCCAGTACTTC | CASRPGLAGETQYF
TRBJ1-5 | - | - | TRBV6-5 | TGTGCCAGCAGTTCATCAGGGTATAGCAATCAGCCCCAGCATTTT | CASSSSGYSNQPQHF
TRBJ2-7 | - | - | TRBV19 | TGTGCCAGTAGTATAGTTTGGACATCATACGAGCAGTACTTC | CASSIVWTSYEQYF
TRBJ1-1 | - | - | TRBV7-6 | TGTGCCAGCAGCTTAAGGCAGGGAGGGGAAGCTTTCTTT | CASSLRQGGEAFF
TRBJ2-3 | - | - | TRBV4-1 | TGCGCCAGCACACGGACTCCCGTCGGCACAGATACGCAGTATTTT | CASTRTPVGTDTQYF
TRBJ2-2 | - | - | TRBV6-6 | TGTGCCAGCGCCCCGGGGAAGCTTCCCGGGGAGCTGTTTTTT | CASAPGKLPGELFF
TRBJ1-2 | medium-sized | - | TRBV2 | TGTGCCAGCAGTGTTGGCGGTAACTATGGCTACACCTTC | CASSVGGNYGYTF
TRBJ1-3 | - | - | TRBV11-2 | TGTGCCAGCAGGTTTGGAGGGGACCCTGGAAACACCATATATTTT | CASRFGGDPGNTIYF
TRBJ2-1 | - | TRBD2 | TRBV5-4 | TGTGCCAGCAGCCCCGGGGCAGCGGGGGGGGCCAATGAGCAGTTCTTC | CASSPGAAGGANEQFF
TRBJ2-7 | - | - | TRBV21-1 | TGTGCCAGCGCGGTGGGACTAGCGGTGTCCTACGAGCAGTACTTC | CASAVGLAVSYEQYF
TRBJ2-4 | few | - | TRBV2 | TGTGCCAGCAGTAAGGGGAACCGGAGAGACGGCATTCAGTACTTC | CASSKGNRRDGIQYF
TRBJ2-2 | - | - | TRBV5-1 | TGCGCCAGCAGCTTTAACAGGGTGGGCACCGGGGAGCTGTTTTTT | CASSFNRVGTGELFF